The 16 T cell receptor beta chains below all came from one sample that was sequenced in a study of blood T cells in healthy people across ages. Primers used in a second PCR of about 7 to 12 cycles were a sample-barcoded 5' primer and a J-beta primer mix. TCRdb reanalysed the 5' RACE reads using MiXCR and keeps one entry per CDR3 protein. The repertoire holds about 780,000 distinct CDR3 sequences, with 35% to 50% as singletons. Sequencing was performed on blood. The receptors shown here come from a man of 80 years or more in good health.

The V call is TRBV10-3, the J call TRBJ1-2; D not resolved. Trimming pared 3 bases from V and 7 bases from J, leaving 9 bases between. Per germline, CDR1 ENHRY and CDR2 SYGVKD. The CDR3 has 12 amino acids. The CDR3: CAISDSDRGYTF. CDR3 nucleotide sequence: TGTGCCATCAGTGATAGTGATCGTGGCTACACCTTC.

The chain couples TRBV12-3 or TRBV12-4 to TRBJ2-6; TRBD1 or TRBD2 may be the D gene (5 bases each). The CDR3 runs to 17 residues. Trimming shortened V by 4 bases and J by 2 bases, and 15 bases separated the two germline ends. For the CDR3, the DNA is TGTGCCAGCAGTTGGCCGGGACGGGACCCTGGGGCCAACGTCCTGACTTTC. It yields the protein CASSWPGRDPGANVLTF.

Concerning this clonotype: The junction shows a germline mismatch at one end, possibly a read error. This chain joins TRBV6-5 and TRBJ2-1, with D possibly being TRBD2 (7 bases). This CDR3 is built from 15 residues. Germline CDR1 reads MNHEY; CDR2 reads SVGAGI. The CDR3 is CASSPTGGLNNEQFF. The DNA for the CDR3 is TGTGCCAGCAGTCCCACGGGGGGCCTTAACAATGAACAGTTCTTC.

This clonotype appeared a few times. The chain carries TRBV12-3 or TRBV12-4 and TRBJ2-3, with 13 positions matching TRBD2. The CDR3 sequence is 17 residues long. With V trimmed by 1 base and J by 2 bases, 3 bases remained unmatched. The CDR3 DNA sequence: TGTGCCAGCAGTTTAGGGACTAGCGGGAGACTCACAGATACGCAGTATTTT. This encodes CASSLGTSGRLTDTQYF.

The chain uses TRBV2 and TRBJ2-1; TRBD2 aligns across 15 bases. Looked up from germline, CDR1 is SNHLY and CDR2 is FYNNEI. The J segment lost 9 bases and the V segment lost 4 bases, leaving 4 bases of the junction unmatched. This CDR3 comprises 15 residues. CDR3 protein: CASSGGLAGGREQFF. CDR3 sequence (DNA): TGTGCCAGCAGTGGGGGACTAGCGGGAGGACGTGAGCAGTTCTTC.

The sample holds a few counts of this clonotype. CDR3 nucleotides: TGTGCCAGCAGATCACCCGGTCAGGGGGCGGCCTACGAGCAGTACTTC. Translating gives CASRSPGQGAAYEQYF. This sequence joins TRBV7-3 and TRBJ2-7; 8 bases match TRBD1. V lost 6 bases to trimming and J lost 2 bases; unmatched junction nucleotides: 12. Germline values: CDR1 SGHTA, CDR2 FQGTGA. CDR3 length: 16 residues.

This chain connects TRBV12-3 or TRBV12-4 to TRBJ1-4, with a weak D call TRBD1 (5 bases). The CDR3 is 15 residues long. Trimming pared 2 bases from V and 6 bases from J, leaving 13 bases between. CDR3 in amino acids: CASSLNTAGDEKLFF. DNA for the CDR3: TGTGCCAGCAGTTTAAACACGGCGGGGGATGAAAAACTGTTTTTT.

This clonotype was counted only a few times. This chain connects TRBV3-1 to TRBJ2-5, with D unclear. The end of the DNA is better explained by TRBJ2-7, so the J call may be wrong. Germline V gene sequence: CDR1 LGHDT, CDR2 YNNKEL (reference sequence). This CDR3 is 12 amino acids long. CDR3 region: CASSRLASEQYF. The CDR3 nucleotides are TGTGCCAGCAGTCGACTGGCTTCCGAGCAGTACTTC.

This clonotype has only a few counts. The chain joins TRBV7-9 to TRBJ2-1, with 8 bases that match TRBD2. Germline V gene sequence: CDR1 SEHNR, CDR2 FQNEAQ (reference sequence). The CDR3 sequence is 15 residues long. Trimming at V came to 5 bases and at J to 8 bases, leaving 11 bases not matched to a gene. The CDR3 protein is CASSLGGSGNDEQFF. The CDR3 nucleotides read TGTGCCAGCAGCCTGGGGGGTAGCGGGAACGATGAGCAGTTCTTC.

This clonotype has a handful of counts. The V and J genes are TRBV3-1 and TRBJ2-1; 9 bases fit TRBD2. The CDR3 loop spans 15 amino acids. The junction had 6 bases not matched to a gene; V was cut back by 3 bases and J by 6 bases. Germline CDR1 reads LGHDT; CDR2 reads YNNKEL (reference sequence). CDR3 protein: CASSHLAGVGNEQFF. In nucleotides, the CDR3 is TGTGCCAGCAGCCACTTAGCGGGAGTAGGCAATGAGCAGTTCTTC.

V gene TRBV6-5 combines with J gene TRBJ2-7; TRBD1 matches at 8 bases. The CDR3 totals 14 residues. V was clipped by 3 bases and J by 5 bases; unmatched bases: 6. CDR1 MNHEY and CDR2 SVGAGI come from the germline V gene. CDR3 DNA sequence: TGTGCCAGCAGTTATTCCAGGGGGCAGAACGAGCAGTACTTC. Residues: CASSYSRGQNEQYF.

V usage is TRBV7-3 and J usage is TRBJ2-3; no firm D call. This CDR3 region has 16 residues. Trimming removed 1 base at V and 0 bases at J, with 11 bases between. From germline, CDR1 is SGHTA and CDR2 FQGTGA. The CDR3 sequence: CASSLRGPPSTDTQYF. Here the CDR3 DNA reads TGTGCCAGCAGCTTAAGAGGACCCCCTAGCACAGATACGCAGTATTTT.

This clonotype was seen more than once but under ten times. The CDR3 DNA sequence: TGTGCCAGCAGTTCCCAGAGCGGGATCCTGAAGACCCAGTACTTC. This codes for CASSSQSGILKTQYF. The chain carries TRBV12-3 or TRBV12-4 and TRBJ2-5; TRBD2 agrees at 7 bases. The length of the CDR3 is 15 residues. The trim removed 4 bases at V and 6 bases at J, leaving 11 bases unmatched.

The V gene is TRBV20-1, the J gene TRBJ2-5; TRBD2 matches at 12 bases. Germline lookup yields CDR1 DFQATT and CDR2 SNEGSKA (reference sequence). This CDR3 is 15 amino acids long. V lost 5 bases and J lost 11; bases outside the gene matches: 15. The CDR3: CSASQTSGGHNEQYF. CDR3 DNA sequence: TGCAGTGCTTCCCAGACTAGCGGGGGACACAATGAGCAGTACTTC.

The chain carries TRBV9 and TRBJ2-7, with D perhaps matching TRBD1 (6 bases). The V gene lost 3 bases and the J gene lost 5 bases, with 15 bases spanning the gap. Germline-derived CDR1 and CDR2 are SGDLS and YYNGEE. There are 14 residues in the CDR3. CDR3 coding DNA: TGTGCCAGCAGCGCATCGCAGGGGAGCCACGAGCAGTACTTC. Its translation is CASSASQGSHEQYF.

The chain combines TRBV10-3 with TRBJ1-4; D unresolved. Trimming took 2 bases from V and 8 from J, leaving 9 bases between them. The germline gives CDR1 ENHRY, CDR2 SYGVKD. The CDR3 totals 13 residues. The CDR3 DNA is TGTGCCATCAGTGAGAGGGATCGGGAAAAACTGTTTTTT. Its translation is CAISERDREKLFF.